Listed below are T cell receptor beta chains from one sample, sequenced in a study of CD8+ T cells in alopecia areata. Clones were sequenced by immunoSEQ multiplex PCR, and TCRdb holds only the in-frame ones, with some missing. The sample lists about 190,000 clones, approximately 60% seen once, with 0.65% to 0.7% in the top ten. The source material was CD4+ T cells sorted from blood, sampled at week 4, from a patient treated with tofacitinib. Receptors were obtained from a human donor with alopecia areata. Both conserved end residues are part of each CDR3. Fields, in order: D gene, clone size, V gene, CDR3 length, J gene, CDR3 DNA, CDR3 protein. D genes are given only for firm matches. Rows give clone size only sometimes, using once, few, many, or a class for an expanded clone.

D: .
size: .
V: TRBV29-1
length: 13
J: TRBJ1-5
DNA: TGCAGCGTTGAAGAGGGGGGCGGACAGCCCCAGCATTTT
CDR3: CSVEEGGGQPQHF

D: .
size: .
V: TRBV30
length: 11
J: TRBJ2-2
DNA: TGTGCCTGGAGTAACGCCGGGGAGCTGTTTTTT
CDR3: CAWSNAGELFF

D: .
size: .
V: TRBV6-1
length: 13
J: TRBJ2-5
DNA: TGTGCCAGCTACCAGCGGGCCCAAGAGACCCAGTACTTC
CDR3: CASYQRAQETQYF

D: TRBD1
size: once
V: TRBV29-1
length: 13
J: TRBJ1-4
DNA: TGCAGCGTTGAAGGGACAGGGGGGGAAAAACTGTTTTTT
CDR3: CSVEGTGGEKLFF

D: .
size: .
V: TRBV4-3
length: 13
J: TRBJ2-5
DNA: TGCGCCAGCAGCCAAGGACAGTTAGAGACCCAGTACTTC
CDR3: CASSQGQLETQYF

D: TRBD1
size: few
V: TRBV30
length: 15
J: TRBJ2-2
DNA: TGTGCCTGGAGTGCACCGGGACAGGGGGCCGGGGAGCTGTTTTTT
CDR3: CAWSAPGQGAGELFF

D: TRBD1
size: .
V: TRBV20-1
length: 11
J: TRBJ1-2
DNA: TGCAGCACGGGGACAGCCGATGGCTACACCTTC
CDR3: CSTGTADGYTF

D: .
size: .
V: TRBV29-1
length: 12
J: TRBJ1-2
DNA: TGCAGCGTTGAACCTACTATTTATGGCTACACCTTC
CDR3: CSVEPTIYGYTF

D: .
size: .
V: TRBV6-5
length: 15
J: TRBJ2-6
DNA: TGTGCCAGCAGTTCCCGAGTCTCTGGGGCCAACGTCCTGACTTTC
CDR3: CASSSRVSGANVLTF

D: .
size: .
V: TRBV5-1
length: 13
J: TRBJ1-2
DNA: TGCGCCAGCAGCGGGGGAAGAGGGGCCACCTACACCTTC
CDR3: CASSGGRGATYTF

D: .
size: .
V: TRBV27
length: 16
J: TRBJ2-7
DNA: TGTGCCACCACCCCCCCGGGGAGCTTTCAGGCCTACGAGCAGTACTTC
CDR3: CATTPPGSFQAYEQYF

D: .
size: few
V: TRBV6-1
length: 11
J: TRBJ2-7
DNA: TGTGCCAGCACTAGGGGTGGAGAGCAGTACTTC
CDR3: CASTRGGEQYF

D: .
size: .
V: TRBV5-6
length: 15
J: TRBJ1-5
DNA: TGTGCCAGCAGTACCGGTCCCAGGAGCAATCAGCCCCAGCATTTT
CDR3: CASSTGPRSNQPQHF

D: .
size: .
V: TRBV29-1
length: 11
J: TRBJ2-5
DNA: TGCAGCGTTCTTGTTCGAGAGACCCAGTACTTC
CDR3: CSVLVRETQYF

D: .
size: .
V: TRBV28
length: 14
J: TRBJ2-3
DNA: TGTGCCAGCAGTTTAGCGGGATTGGCAGATACGCAGTATTTT
CDR3: CASSLAGLADTQYF

D: TRBD1
size: .
V: TRBV11-2
length: 13
J: TRBJ2-1
DNA: TGTGCCAGCAGCCTGGGACAGTACAATGAGCAGTTCTTC
CDR3: CASSLGQYNEQFF

D: .
size: .
V: TRBV29-1
length: 14
J: TRBJ2-1
DNA: TGCAGCGGTCAATCGACTAGAGAGGGGAATGAGCAGTTCTTC
CDR3: CSGQSTREGNEQFF

D: .
size: .
V: TRBV9
length: 13
J: TRBJ2-1
DNA: TGTGCCAGCAGCGTAAGCTCGGGCAATGAGCAGTTCTTC
CDR3: CASSVSSGNEQFF

D: TRBD2
size: .
V: TRBV29-1
length: 12
J: TRBJ2-5
DNA: TGCAGCGTTGAGCTAGCGGGAGTCACCCAGTACTTC
CDR3: CSVELAGVTQYF

D: TRBD1
size: .
V: TRBV7-2
length: 12
J: TRBJ1-1
DNA: TGTGCCAGCAGCGGGACAGGCATTGAAGCTTTCTTT
CDR3: CASSGTGIEAFF

D: .
size: once
V: TRBV6-1
length: 16
J: TRBJ2-1
DNA: TGTGCCAGCAGTGAAAACTCCGGGGTCAACTACAATGAGCAGTTCTTC
CDR3: CASSENSGVNYNEQFF

D: TRBD1
size: .
V: TRBV7-2
length: 15
J: TRBJ1-5
DNA: TGTGCCAGCAGCCCTACAGGGGTTAGCAATCAGCCCCAGCATTTT
CDR3: CASSPTGVSNQPQHF

D: .
size: .
V: TRBV29-1
length: 13
J: TRBJ2-7
DNA: TGCAGCGCGGCGGGGCCCTACTCCTACGAGCAGTACTTC
CDR3: CSAAGPYSYEQYF

D: .
size: few
V: TRBV15
length: 15
J: TRBJ2-5
DNA: TGTGCCACCAGCAGAGAAGGGTCTAGTCAAGAGACCCAGTACTTC
CDR3: CATSREGSSQETQYF

D: .
size: .
V: TRBV30
length: 13
J: TRBJ1-5
DNA: TGTGCCTGGAGTCCTCGGGCCGGACAGCCCCAGCATTTT
CDR3: CAWSPRAGQPQHF

D: TRBD1
size: .
V: TRBV5-1
length: 16
J: TRBJ2-1
DNA: TGCGCCAGCAGCTTGGGTGCCGGACAGGGGGCTGGAGAGCAGTTCTTC
CDR3: CASSLGAGQGAGEQFF

D: TRBD1
size: .
V: TRBV19
length: 16
J: TRBJ1-1
DNA: TGTGCCAGTAGTACTCAACCGGGACAGGGGAGCACTGAAGCTTTCTTT
CDR3: CASSTQPGQGSTEAFF

D: .
size: few
V: TRBV30
length: 12
J: TRBJ2-5
DNA: TGTGCCTGGAGTGTAATCCAAGAGACCCAGTACTTC
CDR3: CAWSVIQETQYF

D: .
size: .
V: TRBV5-1
length: 13
J: TRBJ1-1
DNA: TGCGCCAGCAGCAATTTGGGAAACACTGAAGCTTTCTTT
CDR3: CASSNLGNTEAFF

D: .
size: few
V: TRBV4-2
length: 14
J: TRBJ1-2
DNA: TGTGCCAGCAGCCCCCGGGGAGCGGGCGATGGCTACACCTTC
CDR3: CASSPRGAGDGYTF

D: .
size: .
V: TRBV7-2
length: 14
J: TRBJ2-7
DNA: TGTGCCAGCAGCAACCAGGTTATGTCCTACGAGCAGTACTTC
CDR3: CASSNQVMSYEQYF

D: TRBD1
size: many
V: TRBV6-5
length: 14
J: TRBJ2-7
DNA: TGTGCCAGCAGTCAGAGGACAGGATTATACGAGCAGTACTTC
CDR3: CASSQRTGLYEQYF

D: .
size: .
V: TRBV5-1
length: 12
J: TRBJ2-7
DNA: TGCGCCAGCAGCTTGCAAGGGAACGAGCAGTACTTC
CDR3: CASSLQGNEQYF

D: TRBD1
size: .
V: TRBV29-1
length: 12
J: TRBJ1-5
DNA: TGCAGCGCCGGGACAGGGGATCAGCCCCAGCATTTT
CDR3: CSAGTGDQPQHF

D: TRBD2
size: many
V: TRBV28
length: 15
J: TRBJ2-3
DNA: TGTGCCAGCAGTTTACCAGCGGGAGTCGCAGATACGCAGTATTTT
CDR3: CASSLPAGVADTQYF

D: TRBD2
size: .
V: TRBV5-1
length: 17
J: TRBJ2-5
DNA: TGCGCCAGCAGCTTGGAGAATCTCGCGGGAGTAGGAAAGACCCAGTACTTC
CDR3: CASSLENLAGVGKTQYF

D: .
size: .
V: TRBV7-8
length: 17
J: TRBJ2-4
DNA: TGTGCCAGCACCGTTATAGGGAACTGGGCCTCCGAAAACATTCAGTACTTC
CDR3: CASTVIGNWASENIQYF

D: TRBD1
size: .
V: TRBV29-1
length: 13
J: TRBJ1-1
DNA: TGCAGCGTCCCTCGACAGGGTTGGACTGAAGCTTTCTTT
CDR3: CSVPRQGWTEAFF